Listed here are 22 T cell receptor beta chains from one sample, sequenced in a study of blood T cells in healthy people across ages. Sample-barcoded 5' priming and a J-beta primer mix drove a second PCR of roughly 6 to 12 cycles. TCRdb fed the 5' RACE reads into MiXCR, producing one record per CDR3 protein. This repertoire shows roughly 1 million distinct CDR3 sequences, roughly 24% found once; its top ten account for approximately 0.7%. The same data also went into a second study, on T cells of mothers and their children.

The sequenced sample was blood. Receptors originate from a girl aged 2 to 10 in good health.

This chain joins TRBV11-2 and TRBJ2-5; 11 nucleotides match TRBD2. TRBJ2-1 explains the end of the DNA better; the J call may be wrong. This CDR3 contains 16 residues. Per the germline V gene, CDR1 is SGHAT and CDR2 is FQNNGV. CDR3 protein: CASSLPRLAGFNEQFF. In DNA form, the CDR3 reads TGTGCCAGCAGCTTACCGCGACTAGCGGGGTTCAATGAGCAGTTCTTC.

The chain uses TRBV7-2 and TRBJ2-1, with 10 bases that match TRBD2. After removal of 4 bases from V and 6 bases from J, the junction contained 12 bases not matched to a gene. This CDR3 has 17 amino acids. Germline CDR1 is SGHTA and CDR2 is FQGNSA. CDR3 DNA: TGTGCCAGCAGCTCACCAATACTAGCGGGGTTTAGCAATGAGCAGTTCTTC. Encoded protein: CASSSPILAGFSNEQFF.

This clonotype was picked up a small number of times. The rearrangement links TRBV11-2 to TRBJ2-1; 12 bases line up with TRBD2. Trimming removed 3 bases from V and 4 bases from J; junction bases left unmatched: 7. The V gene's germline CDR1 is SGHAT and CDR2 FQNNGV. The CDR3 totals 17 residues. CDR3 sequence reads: CASSFPTSGGVYNEQFF. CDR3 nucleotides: TGTGCCAGCAGCTTCCCGACTAGCGGGGGAGTATACAATGAGCAGTTCTTC. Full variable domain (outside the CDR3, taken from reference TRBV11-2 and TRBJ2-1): EAGVAQSPRYKIIEKRQSVAFWCNPISGHATLYWYQQILGQGPKLLIQFQNNGVVDDSQLPKDRFSAERLKGVDSTLKIQPAKLEDSAVYLCASSFPTSGGVYNEQFFGPGTRLTVL.

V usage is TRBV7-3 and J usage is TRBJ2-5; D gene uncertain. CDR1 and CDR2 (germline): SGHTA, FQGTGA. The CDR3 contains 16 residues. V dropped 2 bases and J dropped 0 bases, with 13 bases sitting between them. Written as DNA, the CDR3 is TGTGCCAGCAGCTTATACCCTTCCACATACCAAGAGACCCAGTACTTC. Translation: CASSLYPSTYQETQYF.

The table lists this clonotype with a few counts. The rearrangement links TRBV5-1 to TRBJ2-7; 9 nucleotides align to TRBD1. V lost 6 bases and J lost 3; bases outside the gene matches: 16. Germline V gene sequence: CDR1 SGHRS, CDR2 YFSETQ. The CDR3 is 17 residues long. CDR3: CASTPYSGTGKDYEQYF. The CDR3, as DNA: TGCGCCAGCACCCCCTACTCCGGGACAGGGAAGGACTACGAGCAGTACTTC.

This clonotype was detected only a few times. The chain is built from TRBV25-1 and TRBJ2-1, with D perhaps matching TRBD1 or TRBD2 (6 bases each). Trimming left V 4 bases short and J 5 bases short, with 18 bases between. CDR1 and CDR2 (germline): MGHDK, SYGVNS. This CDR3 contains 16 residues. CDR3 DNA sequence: TGTGCCAGCAGTGGGAAAGGGGGGAGATGGGACAATGAGCAGTTCTTC. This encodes CASSGKGGRWDNEQFF.

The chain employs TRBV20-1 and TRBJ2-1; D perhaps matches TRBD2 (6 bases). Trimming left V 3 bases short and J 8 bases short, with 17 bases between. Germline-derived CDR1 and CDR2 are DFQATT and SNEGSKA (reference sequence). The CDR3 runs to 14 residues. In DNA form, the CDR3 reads TGCAGTGCTAGTGGTTCTAGCGCGGGCGATGAGCAGTTCTTC. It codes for CSASGSSAGDEQFF.

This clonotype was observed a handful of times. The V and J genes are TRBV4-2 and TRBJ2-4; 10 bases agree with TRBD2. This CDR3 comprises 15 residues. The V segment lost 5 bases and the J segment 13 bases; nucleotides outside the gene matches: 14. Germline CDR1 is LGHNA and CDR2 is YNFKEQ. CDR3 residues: CASSIAGGGKQSQYF. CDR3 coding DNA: TGTGCCAGCAGCATAGCGGGAGGTGGAAAACAGAGCCAGTACTTC.

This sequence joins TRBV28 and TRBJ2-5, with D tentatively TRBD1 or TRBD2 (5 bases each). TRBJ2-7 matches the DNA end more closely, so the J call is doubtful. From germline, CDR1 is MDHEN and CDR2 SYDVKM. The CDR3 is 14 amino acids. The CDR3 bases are TGTGCCAGCTACCCCGGGACCCTCGGGTACGAGCAGTACTTC. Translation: CASYPGTLGYEQYF.

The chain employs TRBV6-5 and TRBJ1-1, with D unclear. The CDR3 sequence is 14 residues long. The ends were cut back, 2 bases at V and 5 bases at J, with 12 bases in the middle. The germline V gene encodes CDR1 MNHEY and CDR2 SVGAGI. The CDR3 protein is CASSYVEAGTEAFF. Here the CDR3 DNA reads TGTGCCAGCAGTTACGTCGAGGCAGGAACTGAAGCTTTCTTT.

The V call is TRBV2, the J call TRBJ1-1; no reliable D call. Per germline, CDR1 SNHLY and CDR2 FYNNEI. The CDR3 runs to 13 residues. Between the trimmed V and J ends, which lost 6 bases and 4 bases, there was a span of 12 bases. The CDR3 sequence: CASRVGGITEAFF. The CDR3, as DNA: TGTGCCAGCAGGGTGGGTGGGATCACTGAAGCTTTCTTT.

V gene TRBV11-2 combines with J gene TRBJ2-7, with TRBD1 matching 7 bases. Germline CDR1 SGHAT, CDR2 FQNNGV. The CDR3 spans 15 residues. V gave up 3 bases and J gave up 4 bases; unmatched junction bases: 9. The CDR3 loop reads CASSFSSGTEYEQYF. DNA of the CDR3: TGTGCCAGCAGCTTTTCCTCCGGGACAGAATACGAGCAGTACTTC.

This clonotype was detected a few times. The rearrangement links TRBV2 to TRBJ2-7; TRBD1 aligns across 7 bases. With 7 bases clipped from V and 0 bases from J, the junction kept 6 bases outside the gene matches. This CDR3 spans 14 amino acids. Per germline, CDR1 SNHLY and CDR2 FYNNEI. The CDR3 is CASMSTGFSYEQYF. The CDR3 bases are TGTGCCAGCATGTCGACAGGGTTCTCCTACGAGCAGTACTTC.

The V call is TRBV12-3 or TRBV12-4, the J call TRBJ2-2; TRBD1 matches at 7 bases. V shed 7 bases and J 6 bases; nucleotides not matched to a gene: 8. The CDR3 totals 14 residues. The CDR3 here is CASTWTGRAGELFF. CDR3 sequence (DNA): TGTGCCAGCACCTGGACAGGTCGCGCCGGGGAGCTGTTTTTT.

The chain's CDR3 is CASREMVSPLHF. CDR3 DNA: TGTGCCAGCCGAGAGATGGTCTCACCCCTCCACTTT. This sequence joins TRBV6-6 and TRBJ1-6; no clear D gene. Trimming left V 8 bases short and J 10 bases short, with 12 bases between. Germline CDR1 MNHNY, CDR2 SVGAGI (reference sequence). This CDR3 spans 12 amino acids.

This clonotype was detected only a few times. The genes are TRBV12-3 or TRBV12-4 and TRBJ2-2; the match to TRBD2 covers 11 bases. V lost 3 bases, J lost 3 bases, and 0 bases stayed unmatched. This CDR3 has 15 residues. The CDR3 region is CASSLTSGDTGELFF. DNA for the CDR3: TGTGCCAGCAGTTTGACTAGCGGGGACACCGGGGAGCTGTTTTTT.

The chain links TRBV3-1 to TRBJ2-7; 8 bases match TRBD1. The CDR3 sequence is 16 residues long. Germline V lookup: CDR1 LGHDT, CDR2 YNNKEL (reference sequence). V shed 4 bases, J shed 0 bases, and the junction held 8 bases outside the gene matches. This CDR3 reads CASSPYRGSFSYEQYF. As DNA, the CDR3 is TGTGCCAGCAGCCCATACAGGGGGTCCTTCTCCTACGAGCAGTACTTC.

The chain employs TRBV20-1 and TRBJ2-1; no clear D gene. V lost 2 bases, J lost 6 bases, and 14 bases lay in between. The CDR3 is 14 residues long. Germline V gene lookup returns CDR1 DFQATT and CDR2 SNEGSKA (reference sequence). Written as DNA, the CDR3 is TGCAGTGCTAGAATAGCCCCGGTAAGCAATGAGCAGTTCTTC. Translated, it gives CSARIAPVSNEQFF.

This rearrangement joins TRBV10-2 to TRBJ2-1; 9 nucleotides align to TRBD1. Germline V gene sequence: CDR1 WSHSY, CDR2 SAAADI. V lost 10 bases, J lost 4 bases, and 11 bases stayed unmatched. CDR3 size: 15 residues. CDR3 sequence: CATTPDRGVYNEQFF. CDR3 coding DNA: TGCGCCACCACACCAGACAGGGGGGTATACAATGAGCAGTTCTTC.

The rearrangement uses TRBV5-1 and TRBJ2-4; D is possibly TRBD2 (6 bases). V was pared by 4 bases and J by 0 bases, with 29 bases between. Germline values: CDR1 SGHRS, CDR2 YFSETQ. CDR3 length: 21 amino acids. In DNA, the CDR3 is TGCGCCAGCAGCCAGAGCCGAGGGACTTACGCGAACCCCAAAGCCAAAAACATTCAGTACTTC. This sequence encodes CASSQSRGTYANPKAKNIQYF.

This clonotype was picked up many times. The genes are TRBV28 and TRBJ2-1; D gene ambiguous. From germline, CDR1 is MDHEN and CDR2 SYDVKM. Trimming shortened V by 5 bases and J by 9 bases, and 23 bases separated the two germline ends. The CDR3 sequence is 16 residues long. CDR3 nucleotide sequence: TGTGCCAGCAGTCAACGATACCCCATAAAGGGTGGTGAGCAGTTCTTC. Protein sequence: CASSQRYPIKGGEQFF. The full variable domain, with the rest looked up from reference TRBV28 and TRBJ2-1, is DVKVTQSSRYLVKRTGEKVFLECVQDMDHENMFWYRQDPGLGLRLIYFSYDVKMKEKGDIPEGYSVSREKKERFSLILESASTNQTSMYLCASSQRYPIKGGEQFFGPGTRLTVL.

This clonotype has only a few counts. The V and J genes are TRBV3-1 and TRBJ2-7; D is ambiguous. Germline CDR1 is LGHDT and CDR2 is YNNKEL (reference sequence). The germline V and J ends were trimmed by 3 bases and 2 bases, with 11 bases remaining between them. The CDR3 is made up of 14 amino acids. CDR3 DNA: TGTGCCAGCAGCCATCAAACCTCTACCTACGAGCAGTACTTC. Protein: CASSHQTSTYEQYF.